These 30 T cell receptor beta chains were sequenced from one sample in a study of blood T cell repertoires in COVID-19 (TCRdb year 2020). Library generation was performed with the immunoSEQ multiplex PCR assay. Held by TCRdb, this immuneACCESS table contains in-frame sequences only and omits some clones. Under half of the omission traces to an unresolved V gene where checked; the cause of the rest is unknown. The sample table shows 210,000 or so clones, and approximately 81% are seen once. The ten largest clones represent less than 20% of the sample. Material for sequencing was peripheral blood. The receptors shown here come from a woman of 80 years or more with active or convalescent COVID-19.

The V call is TRBV27, the J call TRBJ1-5; D is possibly TRBD1 (5 bases). The CDR3 covers 18 residues. CDR1 MNHEY and CDR2 SMNVEV come from the germline V gene (reference sequence). V was pared by 8 bases and J by 0 bases, with 23 bases between. In nucleotides, the CDR3 is TGTGCCAGCGCCCCGACAGCTCTCTCTACCTATAGCAATCAGCCCCAGCATTTT. Its translation is CASAPTALSTYSNQPQHF.

The chain carries TRBV4-3 and TRBJ1-5; 7 nucleotides align to TRBD1. J lost 10 bases, V lost 1 base, and 1 base had no gene match. The germline V gene encodes CDR1 LGHNA and CDR2 YSLEER. The CDR3 has 12 amino acids. The CDR3 loop is CASSQGQGPQHF. DNA for the CDR3: TGCGCCAGCAGCCAAGGACAGGGTCCCCAGCATTTT.

CDR3 residues: CASSLARPGETQYF. CDR3 sequence (DNA): TGCGCCAGCAGCTTGGCGAGGCCGGGGGAGACCCAGTACTTC. This chain links TRBV5-1 with TRBJ2-5, with D tentatively TRBD2 (5 bases). V was trimmed by 0 bases and J by 5 bases, leaving 11 bases between them. There are 14 residues in the CDR3. In germline, CDR1 is SGHRS, CDR2 YFSETQ.

The chain carries TRBV6-5 and TRBJ1-1, with D maybe TRBD1 (5 bases). In germline, CDR1 is MNHEY, CDR2 SVGAGI. The CDR3 sequence is 13 residues long. The V and J ends lost 8 bases and 1 base respectively, with 11 bases between them. As DNA, the CDR3 is TGTGCCAGCGCCCGAGACAGGAACACTGAAGCTTTCTTT. Amino acid sequence: CASARDRNTEAFF.

The rearrangement joins TRBV27 to TRBJ1-1; D is possibly TRBD1 (5 bases). Germline V gene sequence: CDR1 MNHEY, CDR2 SMNVEV (reference sequence). V lost 4 bases and J lost 8, with 11 bases in between. CDR3 length equals 12 residues. The CDR3 DNA is TGTGCCAGCAGTTATGCGGGGCGGGAAGCTTTCTTT. Protein: CASSYAGREAFF.

This clone has a single count. The chain has TRBV29-1 and TRBJ2-7; 7 bases align to TRBD2. The germline CDR1 and CDR2 sequences are SQVTM and ANQGSEA. The CDR3 is made up of 13 amino acids. With V trimmed by 4 bases and J by 4 bases, 7 bases remained unmatched. Written as DNA, the CDR3 is TGCAGCGTTGTCGGCGGGAGTGGGTACGAGCAGTACTTC. This codes for CSVVGGSGYEQYF.

The chain combines TRBV2 with TRBJ1-6; D is unclear. The CDR3 covers 15 residues. Trimming shortened V by 2 bases and J by 3 bases, and 8 bases separated the two germline ends. Germline V gives CDR1 SNHLY, CDR2 FYNNEI. The CDR3 sequence: CASSEQRDYNSPLHF. DNA of the CDR3: TGTGCCAGCAGTGAACAGCGCGACTATAATTCACCCCTCCACTTT.

The V and J genes are TRBV27 and TRBJ2-1; 7 bases are shared with TRBD2. V trimming: 4 bases; J trimming: 4 bases; junction bases outside the gene matches: 13. Germline V CDR1 and CDR2: MNHEY, SMNVEV (reference sequence). This CDR3 contains 17 residues. The CDR3 spells CASSSPPRWREYNEQFF. CDR3 DNA sequence: TGTGCCAGCAGTTCCCCCCCCCGGTGGCGGGAGTACAATGAGCAGTTCTTC.

CDR3 residues: CASSLVQNTEAFF. Written as DNA, the CDR3 is TGTGCCAGCAGCTTAGTCCAGAACACTGAAGCTTTCTTT. The chain carries TRBV11-2 and TRBJ1-1; no firm D call. Trimming removed 1 base from V and 1 base from J, with 4 bases in between. The CDR3 runs to 13 residues. The germline gives CDR1 SGHAT, CDR2 FQNNGV.

DNA of the CDR3: TGTGCCAGCAGCCAGACGGGACAGCCCTCTGGAAACACCATATATTTT. Protein sequence: CASSQTGQPSGNTIYF. This chain uses TRBV14 with TRBJ1-3, with TRBD1 matching 7 bases. The CDR3 is made up of 16 amino acids. The germline gives CDR1 SGHDN, CDR2 FVKESK. J gave up 0 bases and V 3 bases, and 5 bases lay outside the gene matches.

DNA for the CDR3: TGTGCCACCAGTGATTTGAGCGGCAAGCGTTGGAGCTACACCTTC. Residues: CATSDLSGKRWSYTF. This chain connects TRBV24-1 to TRBJ1-2, with D unclear. The CDR3 is 15 amino acids. The germline gives CDR1 KGHDR, CDR2 SFDVKD. V lost 0 bases and J lost 9, with 16 bases in between.

This clone occurred once. J is TRBJ1-1 and V is TRBV6-6; 9 bases map to TRBD1. V lost 6 bases, J lost 1 base, and 3 bases stayed unmatched. CDR1 and CDR2 (germline): MNHNY, SVGAGI (reference sequence). The CDR3 runs 14 residues. CDR3 region: CASRWTGENTEAFF. DNA for the CDR3: TGTGCCAGCAGATGGACAGGGGAGAACACTGAAGCTTTCTTT.

The chain is built from TRBV19 and TRBJ1-1; TRBD1 matches at 10 bases. CDR3 length: 15 amino acids. Trimming at V came to 3 bases and at J to 3 bases, leaving 4 bases not matched to a gene. Germline values: CDR1 LNHDA, CDR2 SQIVND (reference sequence). DNA of the CDR3: TGTGCCAGTAGTATTGGGGACAGGGGAGACACTGAAGCTTTCTTT. Translation gives CASSIGDRGDTEAFF.

This clone turned up a few times. The chain uses TRBV5-1 and TRBJ1-2; maybe TRBD1 (5 bases). This CDR3 has 15 amino acids. Trimming removed 0 bases from V and 4 bases from J, with 13 bases in between. CDR1 SGHRS and CDR2 YFSETQ come from the germline V gene. This chain's CDR3 is CASSLAMTESYGYTF. The CDR3 region has the DNA TGCGCCAGCAGCTTGGCCATGACAGAATCCTATGGCTACACCTTC.

The chain uses TRBV5-1 and TRBJ2-7, with 8 bases that match TRBD2. With 2 bases clipped from V and 7 bases from J, the junction kept 8 bases outside the gene matches. This CDR3 is 14 amino acids long. From germline, CDR1 is SGHRS and CDR2 YFSETQ. CDR3 amino acids: CASSLSGRGGEQYF. DNA for the CDR3: TGCGCCAGCAGCTTAAGCGGGAGAGGAGGGGAGCAGTACTTC. The entire variable domain, with the rest obtained from reference TRBV5-1 and TRBJ2-7, is as follows: KAGVTQTPRYLIKTRGQQVTLSCSPISGHRSVSWYQQTPGQGLQFLFEYFSETQRNKGNFPGRFSGRQFSNSRSEMNVSTLELGDSALYLCASSLSGRGGEQYFGPGTRLTVT.

The chain combines TRBV5-4 with TRBJ1-1; tentatively, D is TRBD1 (5 bases). CDR3 length: 14 amino acids. Germline CDR1 reads SGHNT; CDR2 reads YYREEE (reference sequence). The V gene lost 0 bases and the J gene lost 12 bases, with 18 bases spanning the gap. The CDR3 DNA reads TGTGCCAGCAGCTTGGGTCAGGCGCAAGGGGCGACTTTCTTT. As protein: CASSLGQAQGATFF.

This clone was picked up one time. This sequence joins TRBV3-1 (or the pseudogene TRBV3-2) and TRBJ1-4; TRBD1 is a possible D gene (5 bases). This CDR3 has 15 residues. The V end was cut by 4 bases, the J end by 8 bases, with 17 bases between. Germline loops: CDR1 LGHDT, CDR2 YNNKEL (reference sequence). The CDR3, as DNA: TGTGCCAGCAGCCCCTCGTTTGCGGGGGACGAAAAACTGTTTTTT. This sequence encodes CASSPSFAGDEKLFF.

The CDR3 loop reads CASSKATTGRYGYTF. The DNA for the CDR3 is TGTGCCAGCAGCAAAGCGACGACAGGGCGCTATGGCTACACCTTC. The chain employs TRBV21-1 and TRBJ1-2; the tabulated D call, TRBD1, remains unverified against the DNA. TRBV21-1 is reported as a pseudogene. The CDR3 extends over 15 amino acids.

This clone was seen only a few times. The gene calls are TRBV10-1 and TRBJ2-7, with 15 nucleotides matching TRBD2. Per the germline V gene, CDR1 is WNHNN and CDR2 is SYGVQD (reference sequence). The CDR3 is made up of 19 amino acids. The V segment lost 0 bases and the J segment 4 bases; nucleotides outside the gene matches: 10. The CDR3 protein is CASSESGTSGRLLTYEQYF. The CDR3 nucleotides are TGCGCCAGCAGTGAGTCTGGGACTAGCGGGAGGTTATTAACATACGAGCAGTACTTC.

V usage is TRBV24-1 and J usage is TRBJ2-5; 7 bases align to TRBD1. Per germline, CDR1 KGHDR and CDR2 SFDVKD. The CDR3 has 15 amino acids. V was pared by 7 bases and J by 1 base, with 8 bases of the junction left unmatched. The CDR3 DNA reads TGTGCCACCAGGGCAGGGGGTCGTTTCCAAGAGACCCAGTACTTC. It is translated as CATRAGGRFQETQYF.

The chain combines TRBV4-1 with TRBJ2-1; 13 nucleotides agree with TRBD2. This CDR3 comprises 19 residues. The V gene end was trimmed by 1 base and the J gene end by 4 bases; junction bases not matched to a gene: 10. Germline V gene data show CDR1 as MGHRA and CDR2 as YSYEKL. The CDR3 DNA sequence: TGCGCCAGCAGCCAAGGAGGACTAGCGGGGGTGCGAGTTTACAATGAGCAGTTCTTC. Protein: CASSQGGLAGVRVYNEQFF.

The V gene is TRBV7-9, the J gene TRBJ1-2; 8 bases align to TRBD1. V lost 5 bases, J lost 1 base, and 6 bases stayed unmatched. In germline, CDR1 is SEHNR, CDR2 FQNEAQ (reference sequence). CDR3 length equals 15 residues. CDR3 residues: CASSQDGQGNYGYTF. The CDR3 bases are TGTGCCAGCAGCCAGGACGGACAGGGTAACTATGGCTACACCTTC.

This chain joins TRBV30 and TRBJ1-2, with TRBD1 identical over 9 bases. J was trimmed by 5 bases and V by 0 bases; bases with no gene match: 16. The length of the CDR3 is 18 residues. The germline gives CDR1 GTSNPN, CDR2 SVGIG (reference sequence). CDR3 protein: CAWSVLRGSTGTGYGYTF. CDR3 DNA: TGTGCCTGGAGTGTATTAAGGGGGAGCACCGGGACAGGGTATGGCTACACCTTC.

The J gene is TRBJ1-5, the V gene TRBV2; 11 bases align to TRBD1. Trimming at V came to 5 bases and at J to 2 bases, leaving 5 bases not matched to a gene. CDR3 length: 16 residues. Germline V gives CDR1 SNHLY, CDR2 FYNNEI. The CDR3 is CASSRDRGGGNQPQHF. The CDR3 DNA is TGTGCCAGCAGTCGGGACAGGGGGGGTGGCAATCAGCCCCAGCATTTT. Full variable domain (rest looked up from reference TRBV2 and TRBJ1-5): EPEVTQTPSHQVTQMGQEVILRCVPISNHLYFYWYRQILGQKVEFLVSFYNNEISEKSEIFDDQFSVERPDGSNFTLKIRSTKLEDSAMYFCASSRDRGGGNQPQHFGDGTRLSIL.

The chain uses TRBV11-2 and TRBJ1-1; possibly TRBD1 for D (5 bases). Per germline, CDR1 SGHAT and CDR2 FQNNGV. Trimming left V 4 bases short and J 3 bases short, with 18 bases between. CDR3 length: 16 residues. The CDR3 is CASSSLLQGWDTEAFF. DNA of the CDR3: TGTGCCAGCAGCTCCCTCCTTCAGGGTTGGGACACTGAAGCTTTCTTT.

This clone has more than one count but fewer than ten. In DNA form, the CDR3 reads TGTGCCAGCAGCTTGGTCAGATTGGCAGATACGCAGTATTTT. Its translation: CASSLVRLADTQYF. The J gene is TRBJ2-3, the V gene TRBV5-6; D is ambiguous. This CDR3 is built from 14 residues. The germline V and J ends were trimmed by 0 bases and 4 bases, with 9 bases remaining between them. Germline CDR1 and CDR2: SGHDT and YYEEEE.

About this clone: Other DNA sequences within the sample encode an identical CDR3. The gene calls are TRBV24-1 and TRBJ2-3; the match to TRBD1 covers 9 bases. Germline trimming cut 2 bases from V and 3 bases from J; bases unmatched to any gene: 2. CDR1 is KGHDR, CDR2 SFDVKD, per germline. The CDR3 length is 15 residues. The CDR3 protein is CATSDSGQGTDTQYF. The CDR3 nucleotides read TGTGCCACCAGTGATTCCGGACAGGGGACAGATACGCAGTATTTT.

The chain couples TRBV11-3 to TRBJ1-1; 7 bases align to TRBD1. Germline V gene data show CDR1 as SGHNT and CDR2 as YENEEA. J gave up 6 bases and V 4 bases, and 5 bases lay outside the gene matches. The CDR3 runs 13 residues. The CDR3 bases are TGTGCCAGCAGCTCACTTCAGGGGGCTGAAGCTTTCTTT. Translated, it gives CASSSLQGAEAFF.

The genes are TRBV28 and TRBJ1-5; TRBD1 matches at 7 bases. Trimming cost V 7 bases and J 3 bases; bases outside gene matches: 6. This CDR3 region has 14 residues. Germline CDR1 reads MDHEN; CDR2 reads SYDVKM. CDR3 nucleotides: TGTGCCAGCATAAAACAGGGGTACAATCAGCCCCAGCATTTT. This sequence encodes CASIKQGYNQPQHF.

This clone was detected only once. J is TRBJ2-3 and V is TRBV9; D not resolved. The CDR3 extends over 14 amino acids. CDR1 and CDR2 (germline): SGDLS, YYNGEE. Between the trimmed V and J ends, which lost 0 bases and 6 bases, there was a span of 11 bases. Here the CDR3 reads CASSVAASRDTQYF. The CDR3, as DNA: TGTGCCAGCAGCGTAGCGGCTAGTCGGGATACGCAGTATTTT.